This TCR beta chain was retrieved from a study of T-cell memory formation after mild COVID-19. Study details: Clusters were largely donor specific.

Each CDR3 protein is one row after TCRdb ran MiXCR on the 5' RACE reads. Seen here are approximately 500,000 distinct CDR3 sequences, around a quarter observed once, and the top ten hold under 15%. The CDR3 sequence is 14 residues long. Germline V gene lookup returns CDR1 SEHNR and CDR2 FQNEAQ (reference sequence). V was cut by 4 bases and J by 3 bases, with 12 bases left in between. This TCR was recovered from an adult woman who had mild COVID-19 (a few samples of this study predate the infection). Cell type and time point are not known. J is TRBJ1-2 and V is TRBV7-9; D not certain. Sequenced material: PBMCs or a T cell subset sorted from them (not recorded which). The CDR3 bases are TGTGCCAGCAGCTGGCCGGAGGCCCACTATGGCTACACCTTC. This sequence encodes CASSWPEAHYGYTF.